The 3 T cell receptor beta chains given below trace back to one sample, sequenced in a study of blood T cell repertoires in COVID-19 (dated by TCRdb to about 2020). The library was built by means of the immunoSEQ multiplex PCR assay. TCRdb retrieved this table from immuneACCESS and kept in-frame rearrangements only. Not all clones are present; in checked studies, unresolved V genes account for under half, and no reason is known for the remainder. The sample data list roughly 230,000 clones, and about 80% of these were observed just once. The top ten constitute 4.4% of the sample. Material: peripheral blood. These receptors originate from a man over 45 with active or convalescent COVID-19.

CDR3 loop: CASSLPRGNALHF. CDR3 bases: TGTGCCAGCTCACTCCCCAGGGGTAACGCCCTCCACTTT. The chain couples TRBV18 to TRBJ1-6; possible D gene TRBD1, 6 bases. Between the trimmed V and J ends, which lost 4 bases and 14 bases, there was a span of 15 bases. Germline V gene lookup returns CDR1 KGHSH and CDR2 LQKENI. The CDR3 has 13 amino acids.

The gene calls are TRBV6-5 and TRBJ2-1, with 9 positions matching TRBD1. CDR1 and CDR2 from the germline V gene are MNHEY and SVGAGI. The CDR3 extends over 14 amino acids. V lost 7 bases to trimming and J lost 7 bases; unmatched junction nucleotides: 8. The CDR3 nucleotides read TGTGCCAGCAACAGGGACAGGGATGCGAATGAGCAGTTCTTC. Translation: CASNRDRDANEQFF.

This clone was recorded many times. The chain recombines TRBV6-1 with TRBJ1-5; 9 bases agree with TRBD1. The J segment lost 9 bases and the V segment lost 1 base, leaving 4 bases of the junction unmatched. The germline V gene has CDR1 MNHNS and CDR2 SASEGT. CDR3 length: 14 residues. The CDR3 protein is CASSEGTGEAPQHF. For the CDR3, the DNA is TGTGCCAGCAGTGAAGGGACAGGGGAGGCGCCCCAGCATTTT.